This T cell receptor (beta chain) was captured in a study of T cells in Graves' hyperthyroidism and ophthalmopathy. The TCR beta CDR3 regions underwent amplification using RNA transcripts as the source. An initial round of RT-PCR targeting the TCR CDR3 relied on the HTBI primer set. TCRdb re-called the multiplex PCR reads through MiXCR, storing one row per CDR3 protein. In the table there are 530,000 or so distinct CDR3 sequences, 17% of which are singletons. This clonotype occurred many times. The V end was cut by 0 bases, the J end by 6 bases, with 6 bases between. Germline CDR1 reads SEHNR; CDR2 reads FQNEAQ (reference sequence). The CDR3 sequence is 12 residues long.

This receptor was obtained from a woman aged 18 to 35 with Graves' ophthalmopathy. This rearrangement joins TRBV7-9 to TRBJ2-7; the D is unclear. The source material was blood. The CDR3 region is CASSLALPEQYF. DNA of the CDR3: TGTGCCAGCAGCTTAGCGCTTCCCGAGCAGTACTTC. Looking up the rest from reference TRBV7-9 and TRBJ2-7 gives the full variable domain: DTGVSQNPRHKITKRGQNVTFRCDPISEHNRLYWYRQTLGQGPEFLTYFQNEAQLEKSRLLSDRFSAERPKGSFSTLEIQRTEQGDSAMYLCASSLALPEQYFGPGTRLTVT.